The entry that follows covers one T cell receptor beta chain sequence. It has no known antigen specificity. One base away there is no much larger clone; base qualities are not given. Using the deep immunoSEQ assay, TCR CDR3 regions were amplified from genomic DNA by multiplex PCR. Extracted genomic DNA from each cell subset was distributed evenly across all wells of several immunoSEQ 96-well plates, and each plate was treated as a replicate. Each replicate PCR for sorted subsets received 200 ng genomic DNA, equal to about 30,000 T cell genomes. Purified libraries were measured with a Qubit 3.0 fluorometer, size-checked on a Bioanalyzer 2100, and measured again with the KAPA Library Quantification kit. Each immunoSEQ 96-well plate was sequenced on its own single-read 150-cycle Illumina NextSeq 550 flow cell. The paper's data handling went like this. Because only junctional sequences without quality scores were contained in the immunoSEQ output, filtering matching that applied to full-length reads could not be performed. To assign V/J genes and CDR3, sequences were annotated against IMGT germline references using PyIR, a Python wrapper for IgBLAST v1.9. Reads were filtered out if the reads had weak V/J assignments (E-value above 1e-6), no CDR3, stop codons, out-of-frame junctions, or ambiguous translated residues. V3J clonotypes were defined by identical inferred V gene, J gene, and CDR3 amino acid sequence. Percentage overlap between repertoires was calculated by dividing the number of shared unique clonotypes by the size of the smaller repertoire. Repertoire richness was assessed with RTK rarefaction, the Chao1 estimator, and Recon v2.1 estimates of unobserved clonotypes. OLGA was used to compute generation probabilities for all TCRbeta clonotypes that the gDNA method yielded from several donors. As stored in TCRdb, this immuneACCESS dataset retains in-frame rearrangements with V and J assigned. A fraction of the clones does not appear; measured against another copy, unresolved V genes explain less than half of the discrepancy, and the remainder lacks a known reason. V, J and clone size are those of that table, while D and trimming were read from the DNA. For this sample the table gives 2 million to 2.5 million clones, of which more than 85% were detected only once. 0.3% to 0.4% of the sample is in the top ten clones.

Donors were healthy HIV-negative adults with no recently reported acute infections or vaccinations. Every donor was a Caucasian adult residing in Nashville, Tennessee, USA. CD4+ T cells were enriched through magnetic negative selection, after which naive cells were positively selected on CD45RA and the remaining negative fraction served as the memory subset. Blood was collected by leukapheresis, and PBMCs were isolated by Ficoll-Histopaque density gradient centrifugation and then cryopreserved in liquid nitrogen vapor phase. Analytical flow cytometry was used to check the purity and quantity of each magnetically sorted T cell population. Each sorted fraction had its genomic DNA isolated and then quantified by UV absorbance on a Nanodrop 2000c. This specimen comes from a study of shared clonotypes between healthy human individuals (TCRdb year 2020). Broadly, across the study: A couple of women and a few men aged 18 to 49 years were included in the cohort. Per donor, three plates each were used for CD4 naive and CD4 memory, two for CD8 naive, and one for CD8 memory. The study deeply sequenced blood TCR repertoires of 5 or 6 healthy adults to estimate repertoire size and the extent of clonotype sharing between individuals. Libraries were prepared and TCR repertoires were sequenced by different laboratories using diverse techniques, in order to increase sequencing depth and limit assay-specific biases. Per donor, leukapheresis produced somewhere between about 0.9 and 10 billion PBMCs.

General conclusions and limits of the study: Estimated clonotype richness was generally larger for naive than for memory subsets. Clonotypes shared by all four sorted-subset donors showed higher generation probabilities than non-shared clonotypes. The genetic and exposure-history diversity represented was limited by the small number of donors. Even with the large sequencing depth, rarefaction of the sorted-subset datasets indicated that sequencing was incomplete. Sharing across a handful of donors was observed for approximately 5% of naive CD4, over 3% of naive CD8, 2% to 2.5% of memory CD4, and roughly 0.4% of memory CD8 clonotypes. Pairwise subsampling indicated that sequencing depth was expected to affect the degree of clonotype sharing among donors. Only blood was sampled, and tissue TCR repertoires likely differ from those in blood.

CDR1 SGHVS and CDR2 FNYEAQ are derived from the germline V gene. From its cysteine to its phenylalanine, the CDR3 spans 15 amino acids. The DNA shown is the 45-base CDR3, in frame from base 1. Trimming at the junction amounts to 5 bases on V and 5 bases on J, and the germline ends lie 15 bases apart. Specimen: naive CD4+ T cells from PBMCs. Reading the label with the study, this specimen's cell subset or site is: CD45RA+ positively selected. The source of this sequence is a man in his late teens or twenties in good health. Some clones in this sample may be carry-over from other donors' samples. This chain is built from TRBV7-6 and TRBJ2-2; no confident D gene assignment can be made. CDR3 reads: CASSLLDDRTGELFF. The DNA sequence is TGTGCCAGCAGCCTACTCGATGATCGAACCGGGGAGCTGTTTTTT.